These 15 T cell receptor beta chains originate from one sample sequenced in a study of neurological immune-mediated disorders. TCRdb itself ran the 5' RACE reads through MiXCR, one entry per CDR3 protein. The repertoire has about 60,000 distinct CDR3 sequences, around 4% of them found once; the top ten carry around 1.5%. The material sequenced was PBMCs. These receptors all stem from a man aged 30 to 45 with multiple sclerosis.

This clonotype was seen at least ten times. This sequence joins TRBV15 and TRBJ1-2; tentatively, D is TRBD1 (5 bases). Trimming took 0 bases from V and 2 from J, leaving 7 bases between them. The CDR3 consists of 14 residues. CDR1 and CDR2 (germline): LNHNV, YYDKDF (reference sequence). CDR3 nucleotide sequence: TGTGCCACCAGCAGAGACCCAGGGAACTATGGCTACACCTTC. Residues: CATSRDPGNYGYTF. The full variable domain, in which reference TRBV15 and TRBJ1-2 provide the parts outside the CDR3, is DAMVIQNPRYQVTQFGKPVTLSCSQTLNHNVMYWYQQKSSQAPKLLFHYYDKDFNNEADTPDNFQSRRPNTSFCFLDIRSPGLGDTAMYLCATSRDPGNYGYTFGSGTRLTVV.

This clonotype was detected many times. The genes are TRBV7-9 and TRBJ2-3; D is perhaps TRBD2 (5 bases). The CDR3 consists of 11 residues. CDR1 and CDR2 (germline): SEHNR, FQNEAQ (reference sequence). Trimming took 11 bases from V and 10 from J, leaving 16 bases between them. This CDR3 is CACGLGLAQYF. DNA for the CDR3: TGTGCCTGCGGACTCGGCCTGGCGCAGTATTTT.

This clonotype was observed many times. The V gene is TRBV12-3 or TRBV12-4, the J gene TRBJ2-3; 12 nucleotides align to TRBD2. The V and J ends lost 2 bases and 4 bases, in that order; junction bases with no gene match: 4. The CDR3 extends over 16 amino acids. The CDR3 spells CASSLRGLAGSDTQYF. The CDR3 nucleotides are TGTGCCAGCAGTTTACGAGGACTAGCGGGATCAGATACGCAGTATTTT.

Points on this clonotype: This clone may be a read error of a much larger clone one base away. V and J are TRBV20-1 and TRBJ1-1; no clear D. The CDR3 has 13 amino acids. Looked up from germline, CDR1 is DFQATT and CDR2 is SNEGSKA (reference sequence). Trimming stripped 6 bases from V and 1 base from J, with 12 bases between. The CDR3 DNA sequence: TGCAGTGCAACCGGCAGGACGAACACTGAAGCTTTCTTT. Protein product: CSATGRTNTEAFF.

This clonotype was counted many times. This chain connects TRBV7-9 to TRBJ2-7; 7 nucleotides align to TRBD2. Losses at the gene ends were 1 base for V and 3 bases for J; bases not matched to a gene: 9. The CDR3 sequence is 16 residues long. Germline CDR1 reads SEHNR; CDR2 reads FQNEAQ (reference sequence). As DNA, the CDR3 is TGTGCCAGCAGCTTAGTTCGGGAGGCGGGTAACTACGAGCAGTACTTC. This gives the protein CASSLVREAGNYEQYF.

There are many counts of this clonotype. The chain combines TRBV5-4 with TRBJ2-1; 11 nucleotides align to TRBD2. The CDR3 is 15 amino acids. Trimming at V came to 4 bases and at J to 11 bases, leaving 11 bases not matched to a gene. CDR1 is SGHNT, CDR2 YYREEE, per germline (reference sequence). Here the CDR3 DNA reads TGTGCCAGCAGCGCTGGGACTAGCGGTTTCGGAAAGCAGTTCTTC. Its protein product is CASSAGTSGFGKQFF. The entire variable domain, with the rest obtained from reference TRBV5-4 and TRBJ2-1, is as follows: ETGVTQSPTHLIKTRGQQVTLRCSSQSGHNTVSWYQQALGQGPQFIFQYYREEENGRGNFPPRFSGLQFPNYSSELNVNALELDDSALYLCASSAGTSGFGKQFFGPGTRLTVL.

This clonotype was seen a handful of times. V usage is TRBV20-1 and J usage is TRBJ2-1; TRBD1 agrees at 8 bases. Germline CDR1 is DFQATT and CDR2 is SNEGSKA (reference sequence). The CDR3 has 15 residues. V was clipped by 1 base and J by 4 bases; unmatched bases: 6. CDR3 protein: CSARGQGAAYNEQFF. CDR3 nucleotides: TGCAGTGCTAGAGGGCAGGGGGCGGCATACAATGAGCAGTTCTTC.

The sample holds a few counts of this clonotype. This chain connects TRBV27 to TRBJ2-3; the match to TRBD2 covers 9 bases. Per the germline V gene, CDR1 is MNHEY and CDR2 is SMNVEV (reference sequence). V was clipped by 3 bases and J by 2 bases; unmatched bases: 6. CDR3 length: 16 amino acids. Here the CDR3 reads CASSFPSGANTDTQYF. CDR3 nucleotides: TGTGCCAGCAGTTTCCCTAGCGGGGCTAACACAGATACGCAGTATTTT.

This clonotype was recorded a few times. A much larger clone differs by one base, so this may be a read error. This chain joins TRBV24-1 and TRBJ2-3, with TRBD2 identical over 7 bases. Germline trimming cut 4 bases from V and 5 bases from J; bases unmatched to any gene: 5. The CDR3 sequence is 14 residues long. The V gene's germline CDR1 is KGHDR and CDR2 SFDVKD. In DNA, the CDR3 is TGTGCCACCAGTGAGGGGGGGATAGTAGATACGCAGTATTTT. Translating it yields CATSEGGIVDTQYF.

This clonotype has ten or more counts. This chain joins TRBV28 and TRBJ1-4, with a tentative D call TRBD1 (5 bases). Germline assignment: CDR1 MDHEN and CDR2 SYDVKM. V was cut by 2 bases and J by 8 bases, with 9 bases left in between. This CDR3 contains 13 residues. This CDR3 reads CASSLGGPEKLFF. DNA for the CDR3: TGTGCCAGCAGTTTAGGGGGACCCGAAAAACTGTTTTTT.

The sample holds many counts of this clonotype. V and J are TRBV28 and TRBJ2-3, with a weak D call TRBD2 (6 bases). The CDR3 runs 15 residues. Germline V lookup: CDR1 MDHEN, CDR2 SYDVKM. V was pared by 3 bases and J by 3 bases, with 13 bases between. The CDR3 here is CASSFRGISTDTQYF. The DNA for the CDR3 is TGTGCCAGCAGTTTTCGCGGGATTTCGACAGATACGCAGTATTTT.

At least ten counts were recorded for this clonotype. CDR3 coding DNA: TGCGCCAGCAGCTTACCCGGGGTAGCGGGTAAGGATACGCAGTATTTT. The encoded protein is CASSLPGVAGKDTQYF. This rearrangement joins TRBV5-1 to TRBJ2-3; 7 bases align to TRBD2. CDR3 length: 16 residues. V was clipped by 2 bases and J by 6 bases; unmatched bases: 12. CDR1 and CDR2 from the germline V gene are SGHRS and YFSETQ.

The chain couples TRBV12-3 or TRBV12-4 to TRBJ1-5; maybe TRBD1 (5 bases). V lost 4 bases, J lost 5 bases, and 15 bases lay in between. This CDR3 has 15 amino acids. The DNA of the CDR3 is TGTGCCAGCAGTTCCTCCGGGACTGACGATCAGCCCCAGCATTTT. Translating it yields CASSSSGTDDQPQHF.

Judged by abundance, this clonotype is medium-sized. This chain uses TRBV3-1 with TRBJ2-7; D is unclear. This CDR3 region has 11 residues. Germline V CDR1 and CDR2: LGHDT, YNNKEL (reference sequence). V was trimmed by 4 bases and J by 4 bases, leaving 5 bases between them. The CDR3 DNA sequence: TGTGCCAGCAGCCTCGGGTACGAGCAGTACTTC. Protein product: CASSLGYEQYF.

The table lists this clonotype with many counts. V and J are TRBV28 and TRBJ2-4, with 11 bases lining up with TRBD2. Germline V CDR1 and CDR2: MDHEN, SYDVKM. The length of the CDR3 is 17 residues. The V segment lost 3 bases and the J segment 1 base; nucleotides outside the gene matches: 5. CDR3 amino acids: CASSFPGLAAAKNIQYF. DNA of the CDR3: TGTGCCAGCAGTTTCCCGGGACTAGCGGCTGCCAAAAACATTCAGTACTTC.